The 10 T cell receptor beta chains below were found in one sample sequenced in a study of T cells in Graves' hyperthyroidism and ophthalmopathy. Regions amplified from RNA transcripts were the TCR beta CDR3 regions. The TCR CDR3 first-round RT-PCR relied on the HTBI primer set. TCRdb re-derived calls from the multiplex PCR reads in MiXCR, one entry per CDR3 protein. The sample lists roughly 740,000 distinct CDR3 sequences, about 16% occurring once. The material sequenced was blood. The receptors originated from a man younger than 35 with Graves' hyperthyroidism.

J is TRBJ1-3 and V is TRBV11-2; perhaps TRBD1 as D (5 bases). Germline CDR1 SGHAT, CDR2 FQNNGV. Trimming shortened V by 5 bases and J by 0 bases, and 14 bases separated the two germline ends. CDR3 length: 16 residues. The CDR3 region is CASSLLGGYSGNTIYF. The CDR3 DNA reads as TGTGCCAGCAGCCTTTTGGGGGGATACTCTGGAAACACCATATATTTT.

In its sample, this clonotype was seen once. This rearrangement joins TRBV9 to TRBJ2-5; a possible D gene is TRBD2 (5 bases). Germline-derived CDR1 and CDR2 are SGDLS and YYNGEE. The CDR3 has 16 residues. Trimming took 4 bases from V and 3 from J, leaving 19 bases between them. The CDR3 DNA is TGTGCCAGCAGCCCACGGGGTAGCGCCATAAAAGAGACCCAGTACTTC. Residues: CASSPRGSAIKETQYF.

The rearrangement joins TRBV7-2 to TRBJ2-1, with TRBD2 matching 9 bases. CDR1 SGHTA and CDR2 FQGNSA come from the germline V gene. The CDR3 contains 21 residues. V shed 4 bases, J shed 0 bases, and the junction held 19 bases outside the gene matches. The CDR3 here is CASSYVKTSGRYKSSYNEQFF. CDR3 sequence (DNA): TGTGCCAGCAGCTACGTGAAGACGAGCGGGAGGTACAAAAGCTCCTACAATGAGCAGTTCTTC.

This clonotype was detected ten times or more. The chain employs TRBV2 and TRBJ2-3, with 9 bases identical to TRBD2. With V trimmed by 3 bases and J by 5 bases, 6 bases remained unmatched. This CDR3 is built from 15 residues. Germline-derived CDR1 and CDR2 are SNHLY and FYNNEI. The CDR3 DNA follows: TGTGCCAGCAGTGAGGCGGGAGGGCCGCTAGATACGCAGTATTTT. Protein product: CASSEAGGPLDTQYF.

Here the CDR3 DNA reads TGTGCCAGCAGCTTAGGTTCCGGGGGCACTGAAGCTTTCTTT. Amino acid sequence: CASSLGSGGTEAFF. The chain couples TRBV7-8 to TRBJ1-1; possibly TRBD1 for D (5 bases). Trimming took off 1 base at V and 4 bases at J, with 10 bases between the two ends. Looked up from germline, CDR1 is SGHVS and CDR2 is FQNEAQ. CDR3 size: 14 residues. Full variable domain (outside the CDR3, taken from reference TRBV7-8 and TRBJ1-1): GAGVSQSPRYKVAKRGQDVALRCDPISGHVSLFWYQQALGQGPEFLTYFQNEAQLDKSGLPSDRFFAERPEGSVSTLKIQRTQQEDSAVYLCASSLGSGGTEAFFGQGTRLTVV.

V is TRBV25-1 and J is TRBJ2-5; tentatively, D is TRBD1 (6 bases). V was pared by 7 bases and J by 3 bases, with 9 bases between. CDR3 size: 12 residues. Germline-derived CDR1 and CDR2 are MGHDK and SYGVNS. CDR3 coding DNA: TGTGCCAGCAACAGGGAAGAAGAGACCCAGTACTTC. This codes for CASNREEETQYF.

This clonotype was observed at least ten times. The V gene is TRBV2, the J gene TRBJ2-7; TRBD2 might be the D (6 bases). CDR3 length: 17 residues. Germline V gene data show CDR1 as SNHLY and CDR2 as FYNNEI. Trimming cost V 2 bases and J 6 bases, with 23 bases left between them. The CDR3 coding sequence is TGTGCCAGCAGTGAACCCCGTAGGCAGGGACTCAACCCCGAGCAGTACTTC. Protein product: CASSEPRRQGLNPEQYF.

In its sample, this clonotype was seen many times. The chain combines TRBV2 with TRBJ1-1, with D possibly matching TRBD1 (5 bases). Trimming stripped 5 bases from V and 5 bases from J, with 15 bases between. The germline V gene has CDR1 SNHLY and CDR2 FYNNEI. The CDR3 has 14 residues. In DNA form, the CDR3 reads TGTGCCAGCAGTCTTGATACGGGACTGACTGAAGCTTTCTTT. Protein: CASSLDTGLTEAFF.

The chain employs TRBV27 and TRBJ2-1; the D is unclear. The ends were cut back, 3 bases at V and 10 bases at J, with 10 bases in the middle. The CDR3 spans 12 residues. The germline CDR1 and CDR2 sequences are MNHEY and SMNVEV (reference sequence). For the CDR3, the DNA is TGTGCCAGCAGTTTGACGCAGGACGAGCAGTTCTTC. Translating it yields CASSLTQDEQFF.

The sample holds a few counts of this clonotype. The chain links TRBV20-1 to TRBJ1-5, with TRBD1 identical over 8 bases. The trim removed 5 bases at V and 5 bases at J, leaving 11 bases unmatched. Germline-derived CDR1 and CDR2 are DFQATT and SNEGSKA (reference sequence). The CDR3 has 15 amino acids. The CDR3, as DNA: TGCAGTGCTCCCCGGACAGGGAGAGGAGATCAGCCCCAGCATTTT. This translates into CSAPRTGRGDQPQHF.